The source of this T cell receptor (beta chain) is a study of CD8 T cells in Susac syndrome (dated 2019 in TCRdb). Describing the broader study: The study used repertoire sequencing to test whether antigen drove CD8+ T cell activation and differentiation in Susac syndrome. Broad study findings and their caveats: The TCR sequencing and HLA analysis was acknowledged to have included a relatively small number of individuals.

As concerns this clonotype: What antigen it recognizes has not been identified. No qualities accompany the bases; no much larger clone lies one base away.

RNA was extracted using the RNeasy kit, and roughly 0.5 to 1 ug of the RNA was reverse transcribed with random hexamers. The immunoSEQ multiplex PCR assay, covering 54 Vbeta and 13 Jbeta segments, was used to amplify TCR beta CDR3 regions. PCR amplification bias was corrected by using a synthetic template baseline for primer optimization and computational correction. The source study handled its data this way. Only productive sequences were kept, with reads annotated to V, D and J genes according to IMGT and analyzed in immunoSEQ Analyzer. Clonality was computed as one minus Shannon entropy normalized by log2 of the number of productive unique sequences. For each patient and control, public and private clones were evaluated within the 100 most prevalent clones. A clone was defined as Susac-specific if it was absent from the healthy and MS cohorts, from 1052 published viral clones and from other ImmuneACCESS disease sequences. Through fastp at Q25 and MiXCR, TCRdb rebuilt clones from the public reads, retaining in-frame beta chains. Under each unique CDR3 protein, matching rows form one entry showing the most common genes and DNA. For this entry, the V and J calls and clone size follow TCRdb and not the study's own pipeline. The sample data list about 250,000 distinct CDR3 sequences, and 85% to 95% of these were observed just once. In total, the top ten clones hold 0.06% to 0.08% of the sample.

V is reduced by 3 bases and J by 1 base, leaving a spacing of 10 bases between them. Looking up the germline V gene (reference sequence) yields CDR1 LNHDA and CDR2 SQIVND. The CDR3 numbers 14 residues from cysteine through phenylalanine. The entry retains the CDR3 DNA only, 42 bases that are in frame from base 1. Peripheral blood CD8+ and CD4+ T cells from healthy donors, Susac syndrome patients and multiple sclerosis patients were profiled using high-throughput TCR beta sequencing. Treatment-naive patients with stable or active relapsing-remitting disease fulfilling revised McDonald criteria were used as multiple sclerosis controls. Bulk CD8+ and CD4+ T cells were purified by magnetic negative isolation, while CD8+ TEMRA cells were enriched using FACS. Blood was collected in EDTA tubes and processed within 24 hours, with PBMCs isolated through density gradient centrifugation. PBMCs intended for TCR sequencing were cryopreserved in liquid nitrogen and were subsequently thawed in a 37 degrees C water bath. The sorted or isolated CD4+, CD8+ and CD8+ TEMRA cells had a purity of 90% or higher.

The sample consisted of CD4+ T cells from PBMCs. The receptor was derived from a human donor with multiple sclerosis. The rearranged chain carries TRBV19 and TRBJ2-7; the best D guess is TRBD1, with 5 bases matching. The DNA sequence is TGTGCCAGTAGTATGGCAGGGTTGTCCTACGAGCAGTACTTC. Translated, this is CASSMAGLSYEQYF. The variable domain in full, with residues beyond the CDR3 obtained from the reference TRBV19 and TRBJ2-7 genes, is DGGITQSPKYLFRKEGQNVTLSCEQNLNHDAMYWYRQDPGQGLRLIYYSQIVNDFQKGDIAEGYSVSREKKESFPLTVTSAQKNPTAFYLCASSMAGLSYEQYFGPGTRLTVT.